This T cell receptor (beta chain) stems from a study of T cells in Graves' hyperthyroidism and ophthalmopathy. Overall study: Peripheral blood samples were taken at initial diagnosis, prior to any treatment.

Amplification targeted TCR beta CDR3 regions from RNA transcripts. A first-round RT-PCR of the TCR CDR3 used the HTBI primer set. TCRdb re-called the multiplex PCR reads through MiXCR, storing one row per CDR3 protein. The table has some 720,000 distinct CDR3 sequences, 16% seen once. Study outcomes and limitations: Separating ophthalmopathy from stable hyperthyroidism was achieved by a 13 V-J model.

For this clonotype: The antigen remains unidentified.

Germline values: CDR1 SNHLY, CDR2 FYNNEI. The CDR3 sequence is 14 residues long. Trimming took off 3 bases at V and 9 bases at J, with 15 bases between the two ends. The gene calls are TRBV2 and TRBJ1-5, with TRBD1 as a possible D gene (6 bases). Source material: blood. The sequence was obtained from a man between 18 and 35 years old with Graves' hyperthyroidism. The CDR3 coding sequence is TGTGCCAGCAGTGAGACGGGGGCAATCAGGCCCCAGCATTTT. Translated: CASSETGAIRPQHF.